Described below is a single T cell receptor beta chain sequence and its context. Its cognate antigen is unknown. The data originate from a study of cytomegalovirus exposure and HLA in healthy donors. Study-wide points: Trimming of TCR beta V- and J-genes showed a link, identified in a later analysis, to a missense DCLRE1C variant. Analysis was performed later, and it showed HLA-associated TCR beta chains to be more clonally expanded than equally common others. In the analysis, some V segments, TRBV6-2 and TRBV6-3 included, were excluded as indistinguishable. The CMV antigen specificity of a few CMV-associated chains was confirmed through in vitro analysis.

The PCR contained 60 Vbeta and 13 Jbeta primers. Repertoires were generated with immunoSEQ multiplex PCR, while TCRdb's copy carries only in-frame clones and drops some. The sample has around 100,000 clones; approximately 81% are singletons. The germline V gene has CDR1 SGDLS and CDR2 YYNGEE. V lost 1 base and J 3 bases, leaving 6 bases between the germline ends. The CDR3 contains 13 residues. This chain connects TRBV9 to TRBJ2-3, with TRBD1 as a possible D gene (5 bases). The receptor was isolated from a woman under 30 in good health and CMV-seropositive. The sequenced sample consisted of PBMCs. The CDR3 loop reads CASSVSGTDTQYF. Here the CDR3 DNA reads TGTGCCAGCAGCGTATCAGGGACAGATACGCAGTATTTT. The whole variable domain, filled in from reference TRBV9 and TRBJ2-3, reads DSGVTQTPKHLITATGQRVTLRCSPRSGDLSVYWYQQSLDQGLQFLIQYYNGEERAKGNILERFSAQQFPDLHSELNLSSLELGDSALYFCASSVSGTDTQYFGPGTRLTVL.